This T cell receptor beta chain was sequenced for a study of blood T cells in healthy people across ages. This clonotype has just a few counts. Alongside a J-beta primer mix, a sample-barcoded 5' primer served in a second PCR lasting about 7 to 11 cycles. MiXCR was run by TCRdb on the 5' RACE reads, yielding one entry per CDR3 protein. Of 1.5 million to 2 million distinct CDR3 sequences in the sample, around 50% were seen once. V was trimmed by 3 bases and J by 5 bases, leaving 12 bases between them. CDR1 KGHDR and CDR2 SFDVKD come from the germline V gene. This CDR3 contains 14 residues. This sequence was found in a woman between 40 and 50 years old in good health. Material: blood. The V call is TRBV24-1, the J call TRBJ2-5; D may be TRBD2 (5 bases). The CDR3 is CATSDRGLIETQYF. In nucleotides, the CDR3 is TGTGCCACCAGTGATCGGGGTTTAATCGAGACCCAGTACTTC.